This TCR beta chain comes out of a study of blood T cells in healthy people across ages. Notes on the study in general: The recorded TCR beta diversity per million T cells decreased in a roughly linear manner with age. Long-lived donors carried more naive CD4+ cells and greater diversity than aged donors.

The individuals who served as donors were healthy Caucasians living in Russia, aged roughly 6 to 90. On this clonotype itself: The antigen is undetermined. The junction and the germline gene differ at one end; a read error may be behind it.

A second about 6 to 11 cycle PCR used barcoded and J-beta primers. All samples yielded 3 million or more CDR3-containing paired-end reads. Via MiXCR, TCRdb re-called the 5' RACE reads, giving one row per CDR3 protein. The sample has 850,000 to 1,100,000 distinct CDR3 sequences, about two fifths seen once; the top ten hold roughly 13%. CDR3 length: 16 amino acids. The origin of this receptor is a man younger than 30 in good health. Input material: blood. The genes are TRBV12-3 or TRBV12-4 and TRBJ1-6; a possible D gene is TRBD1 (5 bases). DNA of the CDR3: TGTGCCAGCAGTTTAGCGGGGCCACCCGATAATTCACCCCCCCACTTT. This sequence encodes CASSLAGPPDNSPPHF.